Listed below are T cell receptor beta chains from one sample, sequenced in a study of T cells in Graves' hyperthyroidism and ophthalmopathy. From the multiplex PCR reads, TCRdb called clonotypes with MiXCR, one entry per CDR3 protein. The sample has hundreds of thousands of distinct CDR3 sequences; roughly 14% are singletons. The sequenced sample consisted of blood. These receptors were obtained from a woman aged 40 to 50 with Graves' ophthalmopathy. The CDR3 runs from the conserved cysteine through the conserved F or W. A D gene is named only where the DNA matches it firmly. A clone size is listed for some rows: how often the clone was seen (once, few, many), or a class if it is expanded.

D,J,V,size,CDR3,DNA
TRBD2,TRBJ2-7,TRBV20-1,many,CSARDWLAGGPKQYF,TGCAGTGCTAGAGATTGGTTAGCGGGAGGGCCGAAGCAGTACTTC
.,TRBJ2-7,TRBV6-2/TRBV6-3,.,CASNHGSEYEQYF,TGTGCCAGCAATCACGGGAGTGAATACGAGCAGTACTTC
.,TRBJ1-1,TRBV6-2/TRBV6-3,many,CASVVAHSKNTEAFF,TGTGCCAGCGTCGTGGCCCACAGCAAGAACACTGAAGCTTTCTTT
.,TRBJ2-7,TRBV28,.,CASSVGVNEQYF,TGTGCCAGCAGTGTAGGTGTGAACGAGCAGTACTTC
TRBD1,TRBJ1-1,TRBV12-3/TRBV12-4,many,CASSLGQGFPEAFF,TGTGCCAGCAGTTTAGGACAGGGCTTTCCTGAAGCTTTCTTT
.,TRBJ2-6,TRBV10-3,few,CAIKGDSGANVLTF,TGTGCCATCAAGGGGGACTCTGGGGCCAACGTCCTGACTTTC
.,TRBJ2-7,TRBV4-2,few,CASSQDSSDLGGLTRYF,TGTGCCAGCAGCCAAGACTCTTCAGACTTGGGCGGACTCACGCGGTACTTC
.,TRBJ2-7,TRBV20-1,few,CSAFDSSTYEQYF,TGCAGTGCTTTCGACTCCAGTACCTACGAGCAGTACTTC
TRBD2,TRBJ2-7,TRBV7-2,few,CASSSTSGEQYF,TGTGCCAGCAGCTCCACTAGCGGCGAGCAGTACTTC
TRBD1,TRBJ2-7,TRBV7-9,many,CASSRKGQGAFDEQYF,TGTGCCAGCAGCCGTAAGGGACAGGGGGCCTTCGACGAGCAGTACTTC
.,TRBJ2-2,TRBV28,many,CASSPSALNTGELFF,TGTGCCAGCAGTCCAAGCGCGCTGAACACCGGGGAGCTGTTTTTT
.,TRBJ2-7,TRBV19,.,CASSISSYSSYEQYF,TGTGCCAGTAGTATCTCTAGCTACAGCTCCTACGAGCAGTACTTC
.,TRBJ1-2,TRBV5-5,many,CASSSGTATNYGYTF,TGTGCCAGCAGCAGCGGGACCGCAACTAACTATGGCTACACCTTC
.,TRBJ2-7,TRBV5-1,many,CASSFDLLYEQYF,TGCGCCAGCAGCTTTGACCTACTCTACGAGCAGTACTTC
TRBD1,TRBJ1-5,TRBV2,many,CASSFRRDRVNQPQHF,TGTGCCAGCAGCTTCCGCCGGGACAGGGTTAATCAGCCCCAGCATTTT
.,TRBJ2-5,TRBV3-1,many,CASSQGQGGTQYF,TGTGCCAGCAGCCAAGGCCAGGGGGGGACCCAGTACTTC
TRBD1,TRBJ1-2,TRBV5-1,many,CASTYQTGANYGYTF,TGCGCCAGCACCTACCAGACAGGGGCGAACTATGGCTACACCTTC
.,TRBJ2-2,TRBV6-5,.,CASSYGTSPRTGELFF,TGTGCCAGCAGTTACGGTACCTCCCCGAGGACCGGGGAGCTGTTTTTT
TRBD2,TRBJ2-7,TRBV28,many,CASRTAGTSGSWEQYF,TGTGCCAGCAGGACAGCCGGGACTAGCGGGAGCTGGGAGCAGTACTTC
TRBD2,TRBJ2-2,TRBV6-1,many,CASSASGRATGELFF,TGTGCCAGCAGTGCTAGCGGGAGGGCCACCGGGGAGCTGTTTTTT
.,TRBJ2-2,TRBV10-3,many,CAIKGSAGELFF,TGTGCCATCAAGGGGTCGGCCGGGGAGCTGTTTTTT
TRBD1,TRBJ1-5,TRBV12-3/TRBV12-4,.,CVSSPTGSNQPQHF,TGTGTCAGCAGTCCGACAGGGAGCAATCAGCCCCAGCATTTT
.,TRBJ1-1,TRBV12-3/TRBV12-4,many,CASRLGRSNTEAFF,TGTGCCAGCAGGTTAGGCAGGTCCAACACTGAAGCTTTCTTT
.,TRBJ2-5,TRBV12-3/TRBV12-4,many,CASTPGPETQYF,TGTGCCAGCACTCCGGGGCCAGAGACCCAGTACTTC
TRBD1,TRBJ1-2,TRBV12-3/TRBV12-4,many,CASTKQGAFGYTF,TGTGCCAGCACCAAACAGGGGGCCTTCGGCTACACCTTC
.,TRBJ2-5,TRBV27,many,CASSSADQETQYF,TGTGCCAGCAGTTCGGCAGACCAAGAGACCCAGTACTTC
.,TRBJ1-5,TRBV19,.,CASSILSGGSNQPQHF,TGTGCCAGTAGTATTCTTTCGGGGGGAAGCAATCAGCCCCAGCATTTT
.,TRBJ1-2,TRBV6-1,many,CASSVRDSGYTF,TGTGCCAGCAGCGTAAGAGATTCCGGCTACACCTTC
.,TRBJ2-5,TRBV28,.,CASSRRDGNQETQYF,TGTGCCAGCAGCCGTCGGGACGGCAACCAAGAGACCCAGTACTTC
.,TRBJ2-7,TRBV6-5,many,CASSYSGDEQYF,TGTGCCAGCAGTTACTCGGGGGACGAGCAGTACTTC
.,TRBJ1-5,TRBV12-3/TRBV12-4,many,CASRMGGDSNQPQHF,TGTGCCAGCAGGATGGGGGGAGATAGCAATCAGCCCCAGCATTTT
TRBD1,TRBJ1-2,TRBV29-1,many,CSVEDQGQKYNYGYTF,TGCAGCGTTGAAGATCAGGGACAGAAGTATAACTATGGCTACACCTTC
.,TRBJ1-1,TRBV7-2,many,CASSLGWGNTEAFF,TGTGCCAGCAGCTTAGGGTGGGGGAACACTGAAGCTTTCTTT
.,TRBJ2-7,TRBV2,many,CASSGGAVYEQYF,TGTGCCAGCAGTGGAGGGGCGGTTTACGAGCAGTACTTC
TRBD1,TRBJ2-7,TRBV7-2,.,CASSQDRASIEQYF,TGTGCCAGCAGTCAGGACAGGGCCTCTATCGAGCAGTACTTC
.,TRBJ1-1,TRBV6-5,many,CASSRQTNTEAFF,TGTGCCAGCAGCAGACAGACGAACACTGAAGCTTTCTTT
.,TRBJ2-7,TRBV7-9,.,CASSSRDYKTYEQYF,TGTGCCAGCAGCTCCCGGGATTATAAAACCTACGAGCAGTACTTC
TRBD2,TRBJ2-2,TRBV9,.,CASSVDAGGFTGELFF,TGTGCCAGCAGCGTAGACGCGGGAGGGTTTACCGGGGAGCTGTTTTTT
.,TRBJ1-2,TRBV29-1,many,CSVLNPTNYGYTF,TGCAGCGTCCTAAACCCAACCAACTATGGCTACACCTTC
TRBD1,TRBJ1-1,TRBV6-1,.,CASSRPGQGDTEAFF,TGTGCCAGCAGTCGACCGGGACAGGGGGACACTGAAGCTTTCTTT
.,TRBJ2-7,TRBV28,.,CASSLYGTAVREQYF,TGTGCCAGCAGTTTATACGGGACGGCCGTACGCGAGCAGTACTTC
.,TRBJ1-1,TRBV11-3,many,CASCQGVNTEAFF,TGTGCCAGCTGCCAGGGAGTGAACACTGAAGCTTTCTTT